These 3 T cell receptor beta chains were sequenced from one sample in a study of blood T cell repertoires in COVID-19. Data came from immunoSEQ multiplex PCR; TCRdb stores just in-frame clones and leaves some out. Of about 350,000 clones in the sample, around nine tenths were seen once. The sample taken for sequencing was peripheral blood. Receptor source: a woman aged 60 to 75 with COVID-19, enrolled during active disease.

The genes are TRBV9 and TRBJ1-1, with unresolved D. The CDR3 runs 16 residues. With 3 bases removed from V and 0 bases from J, the gap between germline ends came to 15 bases. The germline CDR1 and CDR2 sequences are SGDLS and YYNGEE. The CDR3 region is CASSASSRILNTEAFF. The CDR3 region has the DNA TGTGCCAGCAGCGCATCCTCTAGGATATTGAACACTGAAGCTTTCTTT.

This chain joins TRBV19 and TRBJ1-5; a weak D match, TRBD1 (5 bases). The ends were cut back, 5 bases at V and 3 bases at J, with 11 bases in the middle. Looked up from germline, CDR1 is LNHDA and CDR2 is SQIVND (reference sequence). The CDR3 consists of 14 residues. CDR3 sequence reads: CASSATGNNQPQHF. CDR3 nucleotide sequence: TGTGCCAGTAGTGCCACAGGTAACAATCAGCCCCAGCATTTT.

The J gene is TRBJ2-5, the V gene TRBV7-3, with D maybe TRBD2 (5 bases). Germline V lookup: CDR1 SGHTA, CDR2 FQGTGA. CDR3 length: 14 residues. V gave up 5 bases and J gave up 5 bases, with 15 bases separating them. CDR3 sequence: CASSPRPGGETQYF. The CDR3 DNA is TGTGCCAGCAGCCCCCGCCCAGGCGGGGAGACCCAGTACTTC.